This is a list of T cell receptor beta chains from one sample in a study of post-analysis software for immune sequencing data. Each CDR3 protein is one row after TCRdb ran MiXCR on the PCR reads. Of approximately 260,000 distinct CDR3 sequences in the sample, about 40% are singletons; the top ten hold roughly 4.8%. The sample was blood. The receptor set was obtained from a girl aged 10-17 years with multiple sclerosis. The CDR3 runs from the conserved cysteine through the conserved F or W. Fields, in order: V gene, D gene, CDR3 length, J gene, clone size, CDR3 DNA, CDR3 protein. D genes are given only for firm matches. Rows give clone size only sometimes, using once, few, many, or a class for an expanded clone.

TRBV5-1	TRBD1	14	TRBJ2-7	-	TGCGCCAGCAGCTTCTGGACAGGAAGCTACGAGCAGTACTTC	CASSFWTGSYEQYF
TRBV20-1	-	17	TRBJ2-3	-	TGCAGTGCTAGAGACCCTGAGCGGAGGGCCTCCACAGATACGCAGTATTTT	CSARDPERRASTDTQYF
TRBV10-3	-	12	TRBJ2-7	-	TGTGCCACGGCGGAGGGAATATACGAGCAGTACTTC	CATAEGIYEQYF
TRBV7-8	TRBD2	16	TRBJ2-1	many	TGTGCCAGCAGCCTTAGCGGGGGGGGACTTTACAATGAGCAGTTCTTC	CASSLSGGGLYNEQFF
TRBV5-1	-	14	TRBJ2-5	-	TGCGCCAGCAGCTTGGAGTCCCCCCAAGAGACCCAGTACTTC	CASSLESPQETQYF
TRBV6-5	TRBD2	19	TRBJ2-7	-	TGTGCCAGCAGTTCGGGACTAGCGGGGGGACACTCTTTTTACAATGAGCAGTACTTC	CASSSGLAGGHSFYNEQYF
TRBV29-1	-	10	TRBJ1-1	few	TGCAGCGTTTCAATCACGGAAGCTTTCTTT	CSVSITEAFF
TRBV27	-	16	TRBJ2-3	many	TGTGCCAGGATTAAAGGGGGGGCAGGGGCAGAAGATACGCAGTATTTT	CARIKGGAGAEDTQYF
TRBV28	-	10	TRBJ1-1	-	TGTGCCACACAGGATTTCAAAGCTTTCTTT	CATQDFKAFF
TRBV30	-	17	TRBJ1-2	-	TGTGCCTGGAGCAGGGGCAGAGTGGGCCTAACGGGGTATGGCTACACCTTC	CAWSRGRVGLTGYGYTF
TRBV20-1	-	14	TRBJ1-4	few	TGCAGTGCTAGAAGTCCAGGGAGTTATGAAAAACTGTTTTTT	CSARSPGSYEKLFF
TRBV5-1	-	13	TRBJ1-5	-	TGCGCCAGCAGCTTGGGCAGTTATCAGCCCCAGCATTTT	CASSLGSYQPQHF
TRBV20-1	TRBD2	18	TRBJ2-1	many	TGCAGTGCTAGAGGTTTGGGGCTAGCGGAAACAAACTACAATGAGCAGTTCTTC	CSARGLGLAETNYNEQFF
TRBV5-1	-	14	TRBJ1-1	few	TGCGCCAGCAGCTTGGATCGGGTCGGTAGTGAAGCTTTCTTT	CASSLDRVGSEAFF
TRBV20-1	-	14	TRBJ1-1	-	TGCAGTGCTAGACCTGGCGGCAGGGAGACTGAAGCTTTCTTT	CSARPGGRETEAFF
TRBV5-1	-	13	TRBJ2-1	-	TGCGCCAGCAGCCCAGGATGGGTCAATGAGCAGTTCTTC	CASSPGWVNEQFF
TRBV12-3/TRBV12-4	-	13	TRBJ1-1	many	TGTGCCAGCAGTCTTCTTCGGGGCACTGAAGCTTTCTTT	CASSLLRGTEAFF
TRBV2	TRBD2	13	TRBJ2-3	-	TGTGCCAGCGAGAGCGGGGATGCAGATACGCAGTATTTT	CASESGDADTQYF